This entry is about one T cell receptor beta chain. A clone one base away is much larger, so this may be a read error. TCRdb re-derived calls from the PCR reads in MiXCR, one entry per CDR3 protein. The data show 300,000 to 350,000 distinct CDR3 sequences, about 22% seen once. These data originate in a study of molecular identifiers for immune sequencing clone quantification. CDR1 and CDR2 (germline): LNHDA, SQIVND (reference sequence). The CDR3 has 11 residues. Sequenced material: naive CD8+ T cells from blood, with Jurkat cell RNA spiked in. Stated subset: FACS-sorted CD8+CD4-CCR7+CD45RA+ naive T cells. The chain carries TRBV19 and TRBJ1-1; the D gene is possibly TRBD1 (5 bases). The origin of this receptor is a human donor in good health. Some libraries in this study had Jurkat cell RNA spiked in. CDR3 protein: CASTPGTEASF. The DNA for the CDR3 is TGTGCCAGTACTCCCGGGACTGAAGCTTCCTTT.